This TCR beta chain was sequenced for a study of blood T cells in healthy people across ages. Isolated per sample were at least 6 million PBMCs. For this clonotype: The antigen is not known.

Next came a second PCR, run for about 7 to 12 cycles, which used a sample-barcoded 5' primer along with a J-beta primer mix. Researchers report that a template-switch adaptor with 12 random nucleotides tagged each cDNA molecule. One entry per CDR3 protein results from TCRdb running MiXCR on the 5' RACE reads. The sample holds fewer than 1.5 million distinct CDR3 sequences, 40% to 50% seen once. V shed 7 bases, J shed 4 bases, and the junction held 10 bases outside the gene matches. Germline CDR1 reads SGHTA; CDR2 reads FQGNSA. The CDR3 length is 16 residues. General study findings and limits: Naive T cell percentage showed a strong correlation with the diversity of TCR beta. Across the age range, TCR beta diversity per million T cells fell in a roughly linear way.

The V call is TRBV7-2, the J call TRBJ2-7; 13 bases line up with TRBD2. Sample: blood. The sequence was collected from a woman in her late teens or twenties in good health. The CDR3 protein is CASKLAGGQVPYEQYF. The CDR3 bases are TGTGCCAGCAAACTAGCGGGAGGGCAGGTCCCTTACGAGCAGTACTTC. The full variable domain, completed using reference TRBV7-2 and TRBJ2-7, is GAGVSQSPSNKVTEKGKDVELRCDPISGHTALYWYRQSLGQGLEFLIYFQGNSAPDKSGLPSDRFSAERTGGSVSTLTIQRTQQEDSAVYLCASKLAGGQVPYEQYFGPGTRLTVT.